These 11 T cell receptor beta chains were sequenced from one sample in a study of T cell repertoires in cytomegalovirus infection. TCRdb re-called the reads with MiXCR, one entry per CDR3 protein. The table lists around 450,000 distinct CDR3 sequences, 30% to 40% of them singletons, with about 13% in the top ten. Sequencing used PBMCs. These receptors all stem from a human donor in good health (CMV status not recorded). Some clones in this sample may be carry-over from other donors' samples.

In the case of this clonotype: An end of the junction does not agree with germline; a read error may underlie this. The chain is built from TRBV20-1 and TRBJ1-6; maybe TRBD1 (6 bases). CDR1 is DFQATT and CDR2 is SNEGSKA in the germline V gene (reference sequence). The CDR3 covers 13 residues. As DNA, the CDR3 is TGCAGTGCTAAAGGGGGTCTTAATTCACCCCTCCCCTTT. Amino acid sequence: CSAKGGLNSPLPF.

In this sample, this clonotype turned up a few times. J is TRBJ2-2 and V is TRBV6-1; no reliable D call. Germline V gene lookup returns CDR1 MNHNS and CDR2 SASEGT. V was cut by 5 bases and J by 6 bases, with 13 bases left in between. This CDR3 is built from 14 residues. In nucleotides, the CDR3 is TGTGCCAGCAGTTCCCTCTTCGTCCCCGGGGAGCTGTTTTTT. This translates into CASSSLFVPGELFF.

This clonotype was seen many times. This chain connects TRBV7-2 to TRBJ2-5; TRBD1 matches at 9 bases. Germline V gene sequence: CDR1 SGHTA, CDR2 FQGNSA. The V gene end was trimmed by 5 bases and the J gene end by 5 bases; junction bases not matched to a gene: 3. The CDR3 totals 13 residues. The DNA for the CDR3 is TGTGCCAGCAGCACAGGGGGCGATGAGACCCAGTACTTC. It yields the protein CASSTGGDETQYF.

This chain connects TRBV27 to TRBJ2-1; TRBD1 matches 8 bases. Germline CDR1 and CDR2: MNHEY and SMNVEV (reference sequence). The trim removed 4 bases at V and 0 bases at J, leaving 8 bases unmatched. The CDR3 consists of 17 residues. In DNA, the CDR3 is TGTGCCAGCAGTTCCCCAGGGGGCGCACGCTCCTACAATGAGCAGTTCTTC. Translation gives CASSSPGGARSYNEQFF.

This clonotype was seen more than once but under ten times. The CDR3: CASSLGPTGNTEAFF. Here the CDR3 DNA reads TGCGCCAGCAGCTTGGGACCGACAGGAAACACTGAAGCTTTCTTT. This chain joins TRBV5-1 and TRBJ1-1; tentatively, D is TRBD1 (6 bases). CDR1 SGHRS and CDR2 YFSETQ come from the germline V gene. Trimming stripped 0 bases from V and 2 bases from J, with 11 bases between. CDR3 length: 15 residues.

Points on this clonotype: Given the absence of the conserved phenylalanine or tryptophan at the CDR3 end, a read error is likely. The rearrangement links TRBV28 to TRBJ1-1, with 7 bases that match TRBD1. Germline V gene lookup returns CDR1 MDHEN and CDR2 SYDVKM. The CDR3 is made up of 12 amino acids. The V segment lost 6 bases and the J segment 5 bases; nucleotides outside the gene matches: 3. The CDR3 is CASRLGQTEAFL. The CDR3 DNA follows: TGTGCCAGCAGACTGGGACAGACTGAAGCTTTCTTG.

On this clonotype itself: One base away lies a much larger clone, so this may be a sequencing read error. The rearrangement uses TRBV11-2 and TRBJ2-7; D may be TRBD2 (7 bases). V was clipped by 1 base and J by 7 bases, with 20 bases between them. The CDR3 has 16 amino acids. The germline CDR1 and CDR2 sequences are SGHAT and FQNNGV. The CDR3 DNA is TGTGCCAGCAGCTTAGTCGTCGGGGGGACACAGAGGGAGCAGTACTTC. Amino acids: CASSLVVGGTQREQYF.

This clonotype was found many times. The CDR3: CASSPRDSSYEQYF. For the CDR3, the DNA is TGTGCCAGCAGCCCCCGGGACAGTTCCTACGAGCAGTACTTC. The rearrangement links TRBV7-8 to TRBJ2-7, with 7 bases aligning to TRBD1. The CDR3 is 14 amino acids. The V segment lost 5 bases and the J segment 1 base; nucleotides outside the gene matches: 5. Germline V gene sequence: CDR1 SGHVS, CDR2 FQNEAQ.

The table lists this clonotype with many counts. J is TRBJ1-2 and V is TRBV27, with TRBD1 matching 11 bases. CDR1 and CDR2 from the germline V gene are MNHEY and SMNVEV (reference sequence). The CDR3 loop spans 13 amino acids. V shed 4 bases and J 7 bases; nucleotides not matched to a gene: 2. As DNA, the CDR3 is TGTGCCAGCAGTTCAGGGACAGGGGGTGGCTACACCTTC. Its translation is CASSSGTGGGYTF.

In regard to this clonotype: The CDR3 end shows no conserved phenylalanine or tryptophan, and so a read error is likely. The CDR3 region is CASSSEIYFSNTEAFL. CDR3 sequence (DNA): TGTGCCAGCAGTTCCGAGATCTACTTTTCGAACACTGAAGCTTTCTTG. The chain links TRBV6-2 or TRBV6-3 to TRBJ1-1, with no clear D. The germline V and J ends were trimmed by 4 bases and 1 base, with 16 bases remaining between them. The CDR3 is made up of 16 amino acids. Germline V gene data show CDR1 as MNHEY and CDR2 as SVGEGT.

The V and J genes are TRBV3-1 and TRBJ1-1; D not resolved. The V end was cut by 1 base, the J end by 10 bases, with 16 bases between. This CDR3 contains 14 residues. CDR1 is LGHDT, CDR2 YNNKEL, per germline (reference sequence). DNA of the CDR3: TGTGCCAGCAGCCAAGTAGGTACTCCTTCAGGAGCTTTCTTT. Amino acids: CASSQVGTPSGAFF. The whole variable domain, filled in from reference TRBV3-1 and TRBJ1-1, reads DTAVSQTPKYLVTQMGNDKSIKCEQNLGHDTMYWYKQDSKKFLKIMFSYNNKELIINETVPNRFSPKSPDKAHLNLHINSLELGDSAVYFCASSQVGTPSGAFFGQGTRLTVV.